The 17 T cell receptor beta chains reported below all come from one sample, sequenced in a study of graft-versus-host responses after intestinal transplantation. No cognate antigen is known for these TCRs. Profiled with immunoSEQ multiplex PCR; TCRdb holds only in-frame clones, not every one. This table has roughly 89,000 clones, 80% to 95% appearing once. Sample: unstimulated CD4+ T cells sorted from spleen or lymph node cells, taken before intestinal transplant. The receptors were gathered from a human donor who received an intestinal transplant.

The CDR3 DNA reads as TGTGCCAGCAGCCTGAGCTCGGACAGGGTGGGCTATGGCTACACCTTC. Its translation: CASSLSSDRVGYGYTF. The genes are TRBV11-2 and TRBJ1-2, with 8 nucleotides matching TRBD1. CDR1 SGHAT and CDR2 FQNNGV come from the germline V gene. Trimming removed 5 bases from V and 4 bases from J; junction bases left unmatched: 12. This CDR3 is 16 amino acids long.

The chain joins TRBV28 to TRBJ1-1, with 8 positions matching TRBD1. Per germline, CDR1 MDHEN and CDR2 SYDVKM. Losses at the gene ends were 4 bases for V and 6 bases for J; bases not matched to a gene: 7. The CDR3 sequence is 14 residues long. CDR3 bases: TGTGCCAGCAGTTCAGGGGGCAAAAGATCTGAAGCTTTCTTT. This sequence encodes CASSSGGKRSEAFF.

The chain links TRBV30 to TRBJ2-6; D is perhaps TRBD1 (6 bases). The CDR3 loop spans 13 amino acids. The V and J ends lost 3 bases and 4 bases respectively, with 7 bases between them. Germline V CDR1 and CDR2: GTSNPN, SVGIG (reference sequence). As DNA, the CDR3 is TGTGCCTGGAGCCAGGGGGGGGCCAACGTCCTGACTTTC. It translates to CAWSQGGANVLTF.

The chain carries TRBV18 and TRBJ2-7; 7 bases map to TRBD1. The CDR3 contains 15 residues. Germline lookup yields CDR1 KGHSH and CDR2 LQKENI. Trimming at V came to 2 bases and at J to 2 bases, leaving 6 bases not matched to a gene. Here the CDR3 reads CASSPVTGATYEQYF. The CDR3, as DNA: TGTGCCAGCTCACCAGTCACAGGGGCGACCTACGAGCAGTACTTC.

The chain links TRBV9 to TRBJ2-5; D possibly corresponds to TRBD2 (6 bases). With 0 bases removed from V and 4 bases from J, the gap between germline ends came to 13 bases. In germline, CDR1 is SGDLS, CDR2 YYNGEE. This CDR3 region has 15 residues. CDR3 in amino acids: CASSVGARRAETQYF. CDR3 nucleotide sequence: TGTGCCAGCAGCGTAGGAGCCAGGAGGGCAGAGACCCAGTACTTC.

The V call is TRBV6-1, the J call TRBJ1-5, with D possibly being TRBD1 (6 bases). With 4 bases removed from V and 6 bases from J, the gap between germline ends came to 10 bases. Germline V gene lookup returns CDR1 MNHNS and CDR2 SASEGT. The CDR3 contains 13 residues. CDR3 region: CASSVGGSQPQHF. The CDR3 DNA sequence: TGTGCCAGCAGTGTAGGGGGTTCTCAGCCCCAGCATTTT.

V usage is TRBV5-1 and J usage is TRBJ1-1; D is perhaps TRBD1 (5 bases). The CDR3 contains 14 residues. Deletions cut 5 bases from V and 3 bases from J, with 14 bases between. Per the germline V gene, CDR1 is SGHRS and CDR2 is YFSETQ. The chain's CDR3 is CASSRWGGDTEAFF. Written as DNA, the CDR3 is TGCGCCAGCAGTAGGTGGGGCGGGGACACTGAAGCTTTCTTT.

This chain links TRBV7-9 with TRBJ1-2; 7 positions match TRBD1. The V segment lost 1 base and the J segment 0 bases; nucleotides outside the gene matches: 5. This CDR3 contains 16 residues. Germline lookup yields CDR1 SEHNR and CDR2 FQNEAQ (reference sequence). This CDR3 is CASSLVSGQANYGYTF. As DNA, the CDR3 is TGTGCCAGCAGCTTAGTTTCTGGACAGGCTAACTATGGCTACACCTTC.

The CDR3 bases are TGTGCCAGCAGCTTAACAGGGGCTGAGTCTACTGGCTACACCTTC. Translating gives CASSLTGAESTGYTF. J is TRBJ1-2 and V is TRBV9, with TRBD1 matching 7 bases. This CDR3 comprises 15 residues. J was trimmed by 7 bases and V by 4 bases; bases with no gene match: 13. Germline V gene data show CDR1 as SGDLS and CDR2 as YYNGEE.

This sequence joins TRBV5-1 and TRBJ2-5; 8 bases are shared with TRBD2. The tail of the sequence fits TRBJ2-7 better, so the J call may be wrong. CDR3 length: 15 residues. The germline CDR1 and CDR2 sequences are SGHRS and YFSETQ. CDR3 coding DNA: TGCGCCAGCAGTCACCTGGGACTAGTATTCTACGAGCAGTACTTC. It yields the protein CASSHLGLVFYEQYF.

The chain employs TRBV27 and TRBJ1-1, with TRBD1 matching over 8 bases. The CDR3 loop spans 15 amino acids. Germline V gene data show CDR1 as MNHEY and CDR2 as SMNVEV (reference sequence). V was clipped by 3 bases and J by 5 bases; unmatched bases: 8. The CDR3 DNA is TGTGCCAGCAGTTTCGAGTACAGGGGGGATACTGAAGCTTTCTTT. It encodes CASSFEYRGDTEAFF.

The chain has TRBV18 and TRBJ1-2; D is uncertain. Germline CDR1 reads KGHSH; CDR2 reads LQKENI. Trimming shortened V by 3 bases and J by 4 bases, and 12 bases separated the two germline ends. The CDR3 has 14 amino acids. DNA of the CDR3: TGTGCCAGCTCACCGGGCCAAGGCATCTATGGCTACACCTTC. Translating it yields CASSPGQGIYGYTF. Supplemented by reference TRBV18 and TRBJ1-2, the full variable domain reads NAGVMQNPRHLVRRRGQEARLRCSPMKGHSHVYWYRQLPEEGLKFMVYLQKENIIDESGMPKERFSAEFPKEGPSILRIQQVVRGDSAAYFCASSPGQGIYGYTFGSGTRLTVV.

The CDR3 DNA sequence: TGTGCCAGCAGCTTACGGACAGGGATCGGGAACCGGCCGGAGTGGGTGACCCAGTACTTC. Its protein product is CASSLRTGIGNRPEWVTQYF. The genes are TRBV7-6 and TRBJ2-5, with 8 bases identical to TRBD1. The CDR3 is 20 residues long. J lost 7 bases, V lost 2 bases, and 24 bases had no gene match. Germline CDR1 and CDR2: SGHVS and FNYEAQ.

The chain is built from TRBV18 and TRBJ2-5; D gene ambiguous. The CDR3 covers 13 residues. Trimming removed 0 bases from V and 5 bases from J, with 7 bases in between. Germline V gives CDR1 KGHSH, CDR2 LQKENI. In DNA form, the CDR3 reads TGTGCCAGCTCACCACCGTCTCGGGAGACCCAGTACTTC. Its translation: CASSPPSRETQYF.

The chain links TRBV5-6 to TRBJ2-5, with D possibly matching TRBD2 (5 bases). CDR1 is SGHDT and CDR2 is YYEEEE in the germline V gene. CDR3 size: 14 residues. V was shortened by 4 bases and J by 5 bases, with 15 bases between the two germline ends. The CDR3 is CASSPSARAETQYF. CDR3 nucleotides: TGTGCCAGCAGCCCCTCCGCGAGGGCGGAGACCCAGTACTTC.

The chain couples TRBV2 to TRBJ2-1, with 9 nucleotides matching TRBD1. This CDR3 is built from 15 residues. Germline loops: CDR1 SNHLY, CDR2 FYNNEI. Losses at the gene ends were 9 bases for V and 0 bases for J; bases not matched to a gene: 6. CDR3 protein: CARQTGGSSYNEQFF. The CDR3 region has the DNA TGTGCCAGACAGACAGGGGGGAGCTCCTACAATGAGCAGTTCTTC.

This clone was seen only once. The junction and the germline gene differ at one end; a read error may be behind it. The V call is TRBV7-9, the J call TRBJ2-1; 10 bases are shared with TRBD2. The CDR3 loop spans 14 amino acids. Germline V gene sequence: CDR1 SEHNR, CDR2 FQNEAQ (reference sequence). The CDR3 DNA reads TGTGCCAGCAGCTTAGGTGGGACTAGCGTCCATGTGGTCTTC. Translating gives CASSLGGTSVHVVF.